This TCR beta chain was sequenced during a study of sequential checkpoint blockade in melanoma. Assay: immunoSEQ multiplex PCR; the TCRdb copy retains only in-frame clones and omits some. The table lists 15,000 to 20,000 clones, 70% of them singletons, with roughly 10% in the top ten. Treatment here: randomized to nivolumab then ipilimumab (arm A) or the reverse (arm B). Live CD3+CD8+ CD19− CD56− cells were sorted from PBMCs. The specimen comprised CD8+ T cells sorted from blood (inferred from file names), sampled from a patient given nivolumab and ipilimumab in sequence. This clonotype was obtained from a human donor with melanoma.

The CDR3 loop is CASSPGTGKSYEQYF. In DNA, the CDR3 is TGTGCCAGCAGCCCCGGGACAGGGAAGTCCTACGAGCAGTACTTC. The rearrangement links TRBV7-9 to TRBJ2-7, with 9 bases fitting TRBD1. The J segment lost 1 base and the V segment lost 5 bases, leaving 6 bases of the junction unmatched. This CDR3 has 15 amino acids. The germline gives CDR1 SEHNR, CDR2 FQNEAQ (reference sequence).